This TCR beta chain was identified in a study of CD8 T cells in Susac syndrome. Whole-study findings and limits: The number of individuals included in the study's TCR sequencing and HLA analysis was acknowledged as relatively small.

Concerning this clonotype: Its antigen is not identified.

The authors reverse transcribed 0.5 to 1 ug RNA with random hexamers. Multiplex PCR with immunoSEQ amplified the TCR beta CDR3 across 54 Vbeta and 13 Jbeta. TCRdb fed the immunoSEQ multiplex PCR reads into MiXCR, producing one record per CDR3 protein. The sample consists of tens of thousands of distinct CDR3 sequences, over 75% of them appearing once. Sequencing of TCR beta, carried out with a high-throughput approach, was applied to CD8+ and CD4+ T cells from the blood. Bulk CD8+ and CD4+ cells came from magnetic negative isolation; CD8+ TEMRA by FACS. The CDR3 spans 16 residues. Trimming cost V 0 bases and J 4 bases; bases outside gene matches: 7. Germline V gene sequence: CDR1 MGHRA, CDR2 YSYEKL.

The TCR comes from a human donor with multiple sclerosis. The V gene is TRBV4-1, the J gene TRBJ2-5; 8 nucleotides line up with TRBD2. The sample was CD8+ T cells from PBMCs. CDR3 sequence: CASSQEAAGVTETQYF. The CDR3 DNA follows: TGCGCCAGCAGCCAAGAAGCAGCGGGAGTCACAGAGACCCAGTACTTC.